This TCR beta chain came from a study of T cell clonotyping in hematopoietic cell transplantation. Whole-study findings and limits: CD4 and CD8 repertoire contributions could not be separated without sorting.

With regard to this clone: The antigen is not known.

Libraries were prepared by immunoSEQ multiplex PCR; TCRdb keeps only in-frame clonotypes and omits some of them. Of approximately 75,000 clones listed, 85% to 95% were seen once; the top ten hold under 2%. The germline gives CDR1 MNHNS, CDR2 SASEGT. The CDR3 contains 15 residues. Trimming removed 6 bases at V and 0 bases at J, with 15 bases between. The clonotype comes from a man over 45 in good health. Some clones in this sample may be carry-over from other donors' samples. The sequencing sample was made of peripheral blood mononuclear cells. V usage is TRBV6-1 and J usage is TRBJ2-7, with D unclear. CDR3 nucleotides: TGTGCCAGCAGGCCGTCCTTCCATAGCTCCTACGAGCAGTACTTC. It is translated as CASRPSFHSSYEQYF.